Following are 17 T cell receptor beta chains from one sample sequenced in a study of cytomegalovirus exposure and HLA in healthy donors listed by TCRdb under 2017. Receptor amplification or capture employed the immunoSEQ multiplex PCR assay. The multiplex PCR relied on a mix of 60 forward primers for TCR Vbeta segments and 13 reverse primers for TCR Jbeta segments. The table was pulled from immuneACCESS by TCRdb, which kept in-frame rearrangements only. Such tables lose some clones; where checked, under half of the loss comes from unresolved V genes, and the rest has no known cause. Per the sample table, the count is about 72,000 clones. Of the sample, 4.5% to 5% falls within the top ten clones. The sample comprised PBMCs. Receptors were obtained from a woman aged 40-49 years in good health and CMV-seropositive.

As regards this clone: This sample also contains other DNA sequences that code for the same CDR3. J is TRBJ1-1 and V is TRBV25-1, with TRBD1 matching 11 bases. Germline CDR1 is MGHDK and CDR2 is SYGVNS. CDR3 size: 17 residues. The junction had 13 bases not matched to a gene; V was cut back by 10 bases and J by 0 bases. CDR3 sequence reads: CATGPGTGGGMNTEAFF. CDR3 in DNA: TGTGCCACAGGTCCGGGGACAGGGGGAGGGATGAACACTGAAGCTTTCTTT.

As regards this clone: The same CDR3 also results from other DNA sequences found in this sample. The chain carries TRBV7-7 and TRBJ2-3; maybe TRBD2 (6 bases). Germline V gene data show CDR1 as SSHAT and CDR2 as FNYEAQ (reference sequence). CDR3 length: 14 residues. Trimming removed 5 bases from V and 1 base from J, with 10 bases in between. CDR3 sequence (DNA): TGTGCCAGCAGCCCGACGGGGGGCACAGATACGCAGTATTTT. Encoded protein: CASSPTGGTDTQYF.

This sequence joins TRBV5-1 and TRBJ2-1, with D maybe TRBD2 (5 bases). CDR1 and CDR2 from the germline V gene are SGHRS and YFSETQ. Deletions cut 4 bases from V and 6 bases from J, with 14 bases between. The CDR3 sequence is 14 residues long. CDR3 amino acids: CASSQSSLANEQFF. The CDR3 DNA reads TGCGCCAGCAGCCAAAGCAGCCTAGCCAATGAGCAGTTCTTC.

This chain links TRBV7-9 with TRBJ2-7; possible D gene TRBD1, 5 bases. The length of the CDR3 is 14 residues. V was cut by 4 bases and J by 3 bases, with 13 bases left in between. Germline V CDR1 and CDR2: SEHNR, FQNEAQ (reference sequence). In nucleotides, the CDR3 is TGTGCCAGCAGCTCAGGGCTTAGGCTCTACGAGCAGTACTTC. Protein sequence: CASSSGLRLYEQYF. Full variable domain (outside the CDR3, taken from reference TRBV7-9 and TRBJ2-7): DTGVSQNPRHKITKRGQNVTFRCDPISEHNRLYWYRQTLGQGPEFLTYFQNEAQLEKSRLLSDRFSAERPKGSFSTLEIQRTEQGDSAMYLCASSSGLRLYEQYFGPGTRLTVT.

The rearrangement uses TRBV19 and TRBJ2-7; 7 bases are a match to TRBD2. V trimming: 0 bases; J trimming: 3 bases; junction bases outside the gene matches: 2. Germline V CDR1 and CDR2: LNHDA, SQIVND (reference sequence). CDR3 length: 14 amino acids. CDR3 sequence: CASSIDREDYEQYF. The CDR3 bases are TGTGCCAGTAGTATAGATCGGGAGGACTACGAGCAGTACTTC.

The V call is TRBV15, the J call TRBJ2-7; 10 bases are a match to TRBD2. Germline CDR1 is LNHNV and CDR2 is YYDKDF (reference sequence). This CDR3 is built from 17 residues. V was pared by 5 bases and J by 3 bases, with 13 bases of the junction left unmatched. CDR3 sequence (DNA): TGTGCCACCAGCTCCGACCCTAGGCAGCGGGGGGGCTACGAGCAGTACTTC. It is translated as CATSSDPRQRGGYEQYF.

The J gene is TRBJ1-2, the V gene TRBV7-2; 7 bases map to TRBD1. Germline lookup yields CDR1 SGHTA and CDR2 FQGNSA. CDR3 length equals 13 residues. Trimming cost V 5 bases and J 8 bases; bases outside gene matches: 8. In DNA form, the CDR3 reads TGTGCCAGCAGCCTTGACAGGGTGGGAGGCTACACCTTC. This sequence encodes CASSLDRVGGYTF.

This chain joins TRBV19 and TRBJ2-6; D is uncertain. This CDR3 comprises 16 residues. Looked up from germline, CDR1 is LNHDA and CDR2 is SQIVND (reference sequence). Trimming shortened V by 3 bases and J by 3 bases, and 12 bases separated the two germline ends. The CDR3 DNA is TGTGCCAGTAGTATGATAAGCCCCCGTGGGGCCAACGTCCTGACTTTC. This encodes CASSMISPRGANVLTF.

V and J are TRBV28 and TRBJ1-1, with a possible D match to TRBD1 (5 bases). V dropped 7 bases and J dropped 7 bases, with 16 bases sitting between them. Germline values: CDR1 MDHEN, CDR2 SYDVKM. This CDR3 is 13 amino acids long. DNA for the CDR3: TGTGCCAGCATTGTCAGGGAATTCGGTGAAGCTTTCTTT. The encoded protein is CASIVREFGEAFF.

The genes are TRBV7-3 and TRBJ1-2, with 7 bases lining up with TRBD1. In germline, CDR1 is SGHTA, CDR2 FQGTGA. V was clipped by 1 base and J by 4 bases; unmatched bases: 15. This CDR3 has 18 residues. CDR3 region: CASSLKVGTVSLAYGYTF. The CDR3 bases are TGTGCCAGCAGCTTAAAGGTGGGGACAGTGAGCCTGGCCTATGGCTACACCTTC.

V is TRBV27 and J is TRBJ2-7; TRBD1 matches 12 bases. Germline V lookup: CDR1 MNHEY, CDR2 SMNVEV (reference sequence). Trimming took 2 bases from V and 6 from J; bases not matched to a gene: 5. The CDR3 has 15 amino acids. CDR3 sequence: CASSLGGTGGIEQYF. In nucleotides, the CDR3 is TGTGCCAGCAGTTTAGGGGGGACAGGGGGCATCGAGCAGTACTTC.

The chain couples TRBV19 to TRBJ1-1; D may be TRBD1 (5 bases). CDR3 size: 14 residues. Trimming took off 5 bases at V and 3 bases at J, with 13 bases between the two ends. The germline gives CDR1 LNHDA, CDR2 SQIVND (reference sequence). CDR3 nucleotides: TGTGCCAGTAGTCATCAAGGGACTTACACTGAAGCTTTCTTT. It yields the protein CASSHQGTYTEAFF.

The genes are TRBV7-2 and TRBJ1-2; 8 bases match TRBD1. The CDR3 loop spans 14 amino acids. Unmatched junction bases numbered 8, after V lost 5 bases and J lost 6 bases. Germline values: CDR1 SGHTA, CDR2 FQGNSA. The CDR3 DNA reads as TGTGCCAGCAGCCCAGCAGGGGGCGCGAATGGCTACACCTTC. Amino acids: CASSPAGGANGYTF.

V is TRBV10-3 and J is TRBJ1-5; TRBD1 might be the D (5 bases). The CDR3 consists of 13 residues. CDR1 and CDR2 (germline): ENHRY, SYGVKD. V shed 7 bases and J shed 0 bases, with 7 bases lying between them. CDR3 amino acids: CAITTASNQPQHF. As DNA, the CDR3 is TGTGCCATCACGACAGCTAGCAATCAGCCCCAGCATTTT.

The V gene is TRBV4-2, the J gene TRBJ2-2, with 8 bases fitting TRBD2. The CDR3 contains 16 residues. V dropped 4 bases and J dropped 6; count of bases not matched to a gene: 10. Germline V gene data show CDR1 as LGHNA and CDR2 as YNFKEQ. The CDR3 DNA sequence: TGTGCCAGCAGCCTGGTCGGGGGGGATTCGGCCGGGGAGCTGTTTTTT. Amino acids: CASSLVGGDSAGELFF.

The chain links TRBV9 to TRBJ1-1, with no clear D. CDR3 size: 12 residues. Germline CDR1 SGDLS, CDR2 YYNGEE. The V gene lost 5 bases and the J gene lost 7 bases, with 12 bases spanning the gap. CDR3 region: CASRSEYGEAFF. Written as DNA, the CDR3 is TGTGCCAGCAGGTCCGAGTATGGTGAAGCTTTCTTT.

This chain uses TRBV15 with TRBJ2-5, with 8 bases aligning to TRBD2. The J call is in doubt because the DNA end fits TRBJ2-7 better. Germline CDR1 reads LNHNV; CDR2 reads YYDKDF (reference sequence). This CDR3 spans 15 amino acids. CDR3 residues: CATSRDRSGSYEQYF. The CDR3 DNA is TGTGCCACCAGCAGAGATCGGAGCGGGAGTTACGAGCAGTACTTC.